The 9 T cell receptor beta chains below come from one sample, sequenced in a study of blood T cell repertoires in COVID-19. Profiling relied on immunoSEQ multiplex PCR, and the TCRdb table lists in-frame clones only, not all of them. Of about 270,000 clones in the sample, roughly nine tenths were seen once. The source material was PBMCs or T cells enriched from blood (not recorded which). These receptors were taken from a woman between 45 and 65 years old who had recovered from COVID-19.

The chain recombines TRBV3-1 (or the pseudogene TRBV3-2) with TRBJ2-3, with 7 bases matching TRBD2. Germline lookup yields CDR1 LGHDT and CDR2 YNNKEL (reference sequence). V was clipped by 1 base and J by 3 bases; unmatched bases: 4. The CDR3 length is 15 residues. The CDR3 loop reads CASSQARGRTDTQYF. CDR3 coding DNA: TGTGCCAGCAGCCAAGCACGCGGGAGAACAGATACGCAGTATTTT.

V usage is TRBV5-1 and J usage is TRBJ2-5; D may be TRBD1 (6 bases). Trimming shortened V by 3 bases and J by 4 bases, and 16 bases separated the two germline ends. Germline CDR1 and CDR2: SGHRS and YFSETQ. The CDR3 spans 15 residues. CDR3 nucleotides: TGCGCCAGCAGCTCGGGACCCGGACAGCTAGAGACCCAGTACTTC. This gives the protein CASSSGPGQLETQYF.

Here the CDR3 reads CASSLSGQGNQPQHF. The CDR3 DNA reads as TGTGCCAGCAGCCTCTCCGGACAGGGCAATCAGCCCCAGCATTTT. The chain employs TRBV6-2 or TRBV6-3 and TRBJ1-5; 7 positions agree with TRBD1. There are 15 residues in the CDR3. Looked up from germline, CDR1 is MNHEY and CDR2 is SVGEGT. With 6 bases clipped from V and 2 bases from J, the junction kept 7 bases outside the gene matches.

This sequence joins TRBV29-1 and TRBJ1-5; 10 nucleotides agree with TRBD1. The CDR3 sequence is 14 residues long. V lost 7 bases and J lost 3; bases outside the gene matches: 6. Germline values: CDR1 SQVTM, CDR2 ANQGSEA. The CDR3 region is CSAVGTGDNQPQHF. CDR3 bases: TGCAGCGCCGTCGGGACAGGGGACAATCAGCCCCAGCATTTT. The variable domain in full, with the rest retrieved from reference TRBV29-1 and TRBJ1-5, is SAVISQKPSRDICQRGTSLTIQCQVDSQVTMMFWYRQQPGQSLTLIATANQGSEATYESGFVIDKFPISRPNLTFSTLTVSNMSPEDSSIYLCSAVGTGDNQPQHFGDGTRLSIL.

This clone was seen once. The rearrangement links TRBV5-1 to TRBJ2-3; 8 bases fit TRBD2. Germline V gives CDR1 SGHRS, CDR2 YFSETQ. The CDR3 spans 15 residues. V lost 0 bases to trimming and J lost 7 bases; unmatched junction nucleotides: 7. The CDR3 here is CASSLASSGLNTQYF. The CDR3, as DNA: TGCGCCAGCAGCTTGGCGTCTAGCGGGTTGAATACGCAGTATTTT. Variable domain in full (rest from reference TRBV5-1 and TRBJ2-3): KAGVTQTPRYLIKTRGQQVTLSCSPISGHRSVSWYQQTPGQGLQFLFEYFSETQRNKGNFPGRFSGRQFSNSRSEMNVSTLELGDSALYLCASSLASSGLNTQYFGPGTRLTVL.

The gene calls are TRBV6-1 and TRBJ1-5, with TRBD1 identical over 10 bases. This CDR3 is built from 17 residues. Losses at the gene ends were 0 bases for V and 7 bases for J; bases not matched to a gene: 9. Germline CDR1 MNHNS, CDR2 SASEGT. The CDR3 DNA reads as TGTGCCAGCAGTGAAGCGCGAGCGACAGGGGGCATCCAGCCCCAGCATTTT. This translates into CASSEARATGGIQPQHF.

CDR3 in DNA: TGTGCCTGGAGTGGGGGACACCTCTATGGCTACACCTTC. Its translation is CAWSGGHLYGYTF. J is TRBJ1-2 and V is TRBV30; perhaps TRBD1 as D (6 bases). The CDR3 extends over 13 amino acids. V was clipped by 1 base and J by 4 bases, with 10 bases between them. Germline assignment: CDR1 GTSNPN and CDR2 SVGIG (reference sequence).

The rearrangement links TRBV7-2 to TRBJ2-3, with D perhaps matching TRBD2 (7 bases). This CDR3 contains 15 residues. Trimming left V 7 bases short and J 3 bases short, with 17 bases between. Germline-derived CDR1 and CDR2 are SGHTA and FQGNSA. The CDR3 region has the DNA TGTGCCAGCAAAAGGGGGGAGGGGCCAACAGATACGCAGTATTTT. It translates to CASKRGEGPTDTQYF.

The chain recombines TRBV6-6 with TRBJ2-1, with TRBD2 as a possible D gene (5 bases). Trimming took off 2 bases at V and 6 bases at J, with 14 bases between the two ends. The germline V gene encodes CDR1 MNHNY and CDR2 SVGAGI (reference sequence). The CDR3 covers 15 residues. The CDR3 bases are TGTGCCAGCAGTTACGGTTCGCGGGCTGGCAATGAGCAGTTCTTC. This translates into CASSYGSRAGNEQFF.